This TCR beta chain was identified during a study of human T cells and chemical hapten exposure. TCRdb processed the RACE reads anew with MiXCR; each CDR3 protein has one entry. The sample has around 50,000 distinct CDR3 sequences; about 9.6% are singletons. Trimming at V came to 6 bases and at J to 0 bases, leaving 2 bases not matched to a gene. The CDR3 covers 14 residues. Time point reported: patch test 1, 2 weeks after DPC sensitization. The treatment denotes: therapeutic diphenylcyclopropenone sensitization with weekly scalp DPC. Sequenced material: whole blood, taken in connection with sensitization to the hapten diphenylcyclopropenone (DPC). This sequence joins TRBV12-3 or TRBV12-4 and TRBJ2-7; TRBD2 aligns across 10 bases. The receptor was derived from a woman in her thirties or forties with alopecia areata. Some clones in this sample may be carry-over from other donors' samples. The CDR3 DNA reads TGTGCCAGCAGACTAGCGGGGAGCTCCTACGAGCAGTACTTC. This codes for CASRLAGSSYEQYF.